This T cell receptor (beta chain) is drawn from a study of T cell repertoires in cytomegalovirus infection. About the research overall: Signatures in public TCR beta sequences pointed to both CMV infection and matching HLA type. Study conclusions and caveats: CMV-specific HLA-C-restricted TCR beta clonotypes dominated the ex vivo response. Public TCR beta family frequency separated CMV-and-HLA carriers, including in an independent cohort.

From the reads, TCRdb called clonotypes with MiXCR, one entry per CDR3 protein. The sample lists 300,000 or so distinct CDR3 sequences, over 20% occurring once. V lost 8 bases, J lost 1 base, and 11 bases lay in between. In germline, CDR1 is ENHRY, CDR2 SYGVKD. This CDR3 spans 13 amino acids. With respect to this clonotype: The antigen remains unidentified.

The chain carries TRBV10-3 and TRBJ2-5; a weak D match, TRBD1 (6 bases). The material sequenced was PBMCs. The clonotype comes from a human donor in good health (CMV status not recorded). Some clones in this sample may be carry-over from other donors' samples. This CDR3 is CAIAGDIQETQYF. CDR3 bases: TGTGCCATCGCCGGGGACATCCAAGAGACCCAGTACTTC.